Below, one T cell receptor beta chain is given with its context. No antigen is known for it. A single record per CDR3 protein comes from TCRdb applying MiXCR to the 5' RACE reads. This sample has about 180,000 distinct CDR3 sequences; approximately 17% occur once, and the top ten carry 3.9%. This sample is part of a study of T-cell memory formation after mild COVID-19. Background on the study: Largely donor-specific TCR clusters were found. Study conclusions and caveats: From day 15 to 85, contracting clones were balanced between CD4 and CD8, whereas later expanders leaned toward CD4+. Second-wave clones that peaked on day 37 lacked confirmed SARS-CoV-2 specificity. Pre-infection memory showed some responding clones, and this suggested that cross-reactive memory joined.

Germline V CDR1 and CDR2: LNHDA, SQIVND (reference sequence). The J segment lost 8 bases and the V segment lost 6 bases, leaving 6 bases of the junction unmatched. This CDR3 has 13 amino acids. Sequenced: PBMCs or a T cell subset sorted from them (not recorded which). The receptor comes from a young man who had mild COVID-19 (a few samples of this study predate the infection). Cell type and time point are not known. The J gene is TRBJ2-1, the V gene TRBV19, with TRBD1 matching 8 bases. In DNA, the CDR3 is TGTGCCAGTAGACGGACAGGGTGGGATGAGCAGTTCTTC. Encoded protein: CASRRTGWDEQFF.